This T cell receptor beta chain was captured by sequencing in a study of cytomegalovirus exposure and HLA in healthy donors. General study points: Information on immune exposure was restricted to one variable (CMV serostatus). Later analysis showed most CMV-associated TCR beta chains appearing HLA-restricted.

Concerning this clone itself: As yet, its antigen is unknown.

In the PCR, 60 Vbeta and 13 Jbeta primers were used. TCRdb keeps only in-frame clones here, not all; method: immunoSEQ multiplex PCR. Among a few hundred thousand clones listed, roughly 91% were seen once. Germline V lookup: CDR1 KGHSH, CDR2 LQKENI. Trimming stripped 4 bases from V and 6 bases from J, with 8 bases between. The length of the CDR3 is 12 residues. The sequence came from a girl aged 2-10 years in good health and CMV-seronegative. The gene calls are TRBV18 and TRBJ2-3; tentatively, D is TRBD1 (6 bases). Source material: PBMCs. The CDR3 loop is CASSQQGDTQYF. The CDR3 region has the DNA TGTGCCAGCTCACAACAGGGCGATACGCAGTATTTT.